This TCR beta chain was recovered during a study of CD8 T cells in ankylosing spondylitis. Study observations and caveats: In reactive arthritis synovial fluid and blood, some motif variants had been reported before. Ankylosing spondylitis blood seemed to carry a telltale TCR beta motif made of about 8 highly homologous variants. As for the disease-linked clones, they showed a CD8+ phenotype and occurred at relatively low frequencies in peripheral blood. Disease-linked clones reportedly concentrated significantly in matched ankylosing spondylitis synovial fluid.

The TCR beta libraries were generated through quantitative 5'-RACE incorporating molecular barcodes. TCRdb passed the 5' RACE reads through MiXCR, listing each CDR3 protein once. This table holds over 400,000 distinct CDR3 sequences, roughly 27% found once. The CDR3 is 13 residues long. V lost 1 base and J 12 bases, leaving 18 bases between the germline ends. The germline CDR1 and CDR2 sequences are GTSNPN and SVGIG (reference sequence). To note about this clonotype: Its matching antigen is unknown.

The chain couples TRBV30 to TRBJ1-1, with D perhaps TRBD1 (5 bases). This clonotype originated in a male donor with ankylosing spondylitis. The sample consisted of blood, either unsorted or a sorted T cell fraction (not recorded which). CDR3 in amino acids: CAWSGGNSLETFF. In DNA form, the CDR3 reads TGTGCCTGGAGTGGGGGGAACAGTCTGGAAACTTTCTTT.